This TCR beta chain was documented in a study of shared clonotypes between healthy human individuals. Each PCR replicate from the sorted subsets contained 200 to 250 ng DNA, which is some 32,000 T cell genomes. TCRdb's table, derived via immunoSEQ multiplex PCR, lists solely in-frame clones and lacks some. The table includes hundreds of thousands of clones, around two thirds detected once. The V and J ends lost 5 bases and 3 bases, in that order; junction bases with no gene match: 12. CDR3 size: 17 residues. Germline V gene sequence: CDR1 SQVTM, CDR2 ANQGSEA. Study-level results: Estimated richness was generally greater in naive than memory subsets. Only a few donors were included, so the genetic and exposure-history diversity represented was limited. Non-shared clonotypes were found to have lower generation probabilities than the clonotypes that were shared by all four of the sorted-subset donors.

This clone was counted at least ten times. Its antigen is not known. Material: memory CD4+ T cells sorted from blood. The subset is: CD45RA-negative fraction. The clonotype originates from a young woman in good health. This rearrangement joins TRBV29-1 to TRBJ2-1, with 11 bases aligning to TRBD2. CDR3 coding DNA: TGCAGCGTTATACTAGCGGGAGCGCCACTCCTCTACAATGAGCAGTTCTTC. It encodes CSVILAGAPLLYNEQFF.